This is a list of T cell receptor beta chains from one sample in a study of shared clonotypes between healthy human individuals. The protocol was immunoSEQ multiplex PCR, while the TCRdb copy is restricted to in-frame clones and leaves out a portion. The sample contains about 2.3 million clones, about 92% of which appear only once. Sequencing was performed on naive CD4+ T cells from PBMCs. All receptors derive from a man between 18 and 29 years old in good health. Some clones in this sample may be carry-over from other donors' samples. CDR3s include the opening cysteine and the closing phenylalanine or tryptophan. D genes are given only for firm matches. Size values are once, few and many counts, or a class for expanded clones, and some rows have none.

>.|TRBV9|13|TRBJ2-2|.
TGTGCCAGCAGCGCGACAGGAACCGGGGAGCTGTTTTTT
CASSATGTGELFF
>.|TRBV2|14|TRBJ2-3|.
TGTGCCAGCAGTGTCAGGGTTACGACAGATACGCAGTATTTT
CASSVRVTTDTQYF
>TRBD2|TRBV9|15|TRBJ2-1|.
TGTGCCAGCAGCGTAGGAGCGGGATTGTGGAATGAGCAGTTCTTC
CASSVGAGLWNEQFF
>.|TRBV28|16|TRBJ1-3|.
TGTGCCAGCAGTTTACCCAGGCCGAACTCTGGAAACACCATATATTTT
CASSLPRPNSGNTIYF
>TRBD2|TRBV7-7|16|TRBJ2-2|.
TGTGCCAGCAGCTTACGGCTAGCGGAGAACACCGGGGAGCTGTTTTTT
CASSLRLAENTGELFF
>TRBD2|TRBV5-1|15|TRBJ2-1|.
TGCGCCAGCAGCTGGACTAGCGGGGGCCGATATGAGCAGTTCTTC
CASSWTSGGRYEQFF
>.|TRBV7-3|15|TRBJ2-6|.
TGTGCCAGCAGCTTAATCGCCTCTGGGGCCAACGTCCTGACTTTC
CASSLIASGANVLTF
>.|TRBV28|13|TRBJ2-3|.
TGTGCCAGCAGTCCCGTTGGGGCAGATACGCAGTATTTT
CASSPVGADTQYF
>TRBD1|TRBV28|17|TRBJ1-5|.
TGTGCCAGCAGCCGGGGACAGGGGTTGATTTGGAATCAGCCCCAGCATTTT
CASSRGQGLIWNQPQHF
>.|TRBV7-2|15|TRBJ1-2|once
TGTGCCAGCAGCCGCCAGATGGAGGACCTCTATGGCTACACCTTC
CASSRQMEDLYGYTF
>TRBD2|TRBV5-6|14|TRBJ2-3|.
TGTGCCAGCAGCCGGGGGGGTAGCACAGATACGCAGTATTTT
CASSRGGSTDTQYF
>.|TRBV6-6|16|TRBJ1-2|.
TGTGCCAGCAGTTATACTGGGGCCAGTAGGACTCAAGGCTACACCTTC
CASSYTGASRTQGYTF
>.|TRBV28|15|TRBJ2-7|.
TGTGCCAGCATCCTAGGTGGACGGAGCTCCTACGAGCAGTACTTC
CASILGGRSSYEQYF
>.|TRBV30|13|TRBJ1-2|.
TGTGCCTGGAGTGTAGGGCTAATCTATGGCTACACCTTC
CAWSVGLIYGYTF
>.|TRBV29-1|12|TRBJ2-1|.
TGCAGCGTAGCGGAGATCTACAATGAGCAGTTCTTC
CSVAEIYNEQFF
>.|TRBV29-1|13|TRBJ1-1|.
TGCAGCGCCCTGACAGACATGAACACTGAAGCTTTCTTT
CSALTDMNTEAFF
>.|TRBV5-1|12|TRBJ1-4|.
TGCGCCAGCAGCCCCGAGGGTCCCCCTCTGTTTTTT
CASSPEGPPLFF
>.|TRBV7-2|13|TRBJ2-2|.
TGTGCCAGCAGCGCAATAAGAGCCGGGGAGCTGTTTTTT
CASSAIRAGELFF
>TRBD1|TRBV29-1|12|TRBJ1-2|.
TGCAGCGTTGAGCGACAGGGGAATGGCTACACCTTC
CSVERQGNGYTF
>.|TRBV27|17|TRBJ2-7|.
TGTGCCAGCAGTTTACGGGAAGAACGGGGGAATCTTTACGAGCAGTACTTC
CASSLREERGNLYEQYF
>.|TRBV19|15|TRBJ2-1|.
TGTGCCAGTAGTATATTCGGGTATACGTACAATGAGCAGTTCTTC
CASSIFGYTYNEQFF
>.|TRBV5-5|13|TRBJ2-5|once
TGTGCCAGCACCTCGGGACCCCAAGAGACCCAGTACTTC
CASTSGPQETQYF
>.|TRBV5-6|13|TRBJ2-5|.
TGTGCCAGCAGCTTTAAGGTCCGGGAGACCCAGTACTTC
CASSFKVRETQYF
>.|TRBV4-1|14|TRBJ1-1|.
TGCGCCAGCAGCCCCCCTGGCTGGGGGTCGGAAGCTTTCTTT
CASSPPGWGSEAFF
>.|TRBV6-1|14|TRBJ2-5|.
TGTGCCAGCAGTGTCTGGCCCTACCAAGAGACCCAGTACTTC
CASSVWPYQETQYF
>.|TRBV6-1|15|TRBJ1-4|once
TGTGCCAGCAGCGACCCTAAACAGCGTAATGAAAAACTGTTTTTT
CASSDPKQRNEKLFF
>.|TRBV6-1|13|TRBJ2-5|.
TGTGCCAGCAGCCGGGACTCAGAAGAGACCCAGTACTTC
CASSRDSEETQYF
>TRBD1|TRBV7-9|14|TRBJ1-5|.
TGTGCCAGCAGCCGAGGACAGGAAAATCAGCCCCAGCATTTT
CASSRGQENQPQHF
>.|TRBV25-1|15|TRBJ2-1|.
TGTGCCAGCAGTGAATCCCCGAGCTCCTACAATGAGCAGTTCTTC
CASSESPSSYNEQFF
>TRBD1|TRBV28|17|TRBJ1-2|.
TGTGCCAGCAGTCTACCGCTTCCGGGACAGGGAAACTATGGCTACACCTTC
CASSLPLPGQGNYGYTF
>.|TRBV2|13|TRBJ1-5|once
TGTGCCAGCAGTGGCGGAAACAATCAGCCCCAGCATTTT
CASSGGNNQPQHF